This is a list of T cell receptor beta chains from one sample in a study of T cell repertoires in cytomegalovirus infection. One entry per CDR3 protein, called by TCRdb with MiXCR from the reads. The table lists hundreds of thousands of distinct CDR3 sequences, 30% to 35% of them singletons. No antigens are known for them. The sequenced sample was cultured PBMCs, obtained from culture after CMV antigen stimulation. These receptors all come from a human donor in good health (CMV status not recorded). Some clones in this sample may be carry-over from other donors' samples. The CDR3 runs from the conserved cysteine through the conserved F or W. The D gene is left open where the match is weak. The size of a clone is reported for some rows only, either as once, few or many, or as a class for expanded clones.

V gene,D gene,clone size,J gene,CDR3 DNA,CDR3 protein
TRBV27,.,few,TRBJ2-1,TGTGCCAGCAGTTCCGGGACAACTGTTTACAATGAGCAGTTCTTC,CASSSGTTVYNEQFF
TRBV4-1,.,few,TRBJ2-5,TGCGCCAGCAGCCAAGATTCGGCTAACCAAGAGACCCAGTACTTC,CASSQDSANQETQYF
TRBV11-1,.,.,TRBJ2-1,TGTGCCAGCAGCTCGGGCCCCACGCACTCCTACAATGAGCAGTTCTTC,CASSSGPTHSYNEQFF
TRBV7-2,.,many,TRBJ2-7,TGTGCCAGCAGCTTAGCCAGAAGCTCCTACGAGCAGTACTTC,CASSLARSSYEQYF
TRBV4-1,.,.,TRBJ1-5,TGCGCCAGCAGCCAAGAAAACCAGATGAATCAGCCCCAGCATTTT,CASSQENQMNQPQHF
TRBV7-6,.,few,TRBJ1-2,TGTGCCAGCAGCGTACTACAGGGTTCCTATGGCTACACCTTC,CASSVLQGSYGYTF
TRBV7-2,.,many,TRBJ2-3,TGTGCCAGCAGCCCCGGACGGACTAGCACAGATACGCAGTATTTT,CASSPGRTSTDTQYF
TRBV10-3,.,.,TRBJ2-5,TGTGCCATCAGCAGGGACCAAGAGACCCAGTACTTC,CAISRDQETQYF
TRBV20-1,.,few,TRBJ1-4,TGCAGTGCTACCGCCTCGGGGGGGACTAATGAAAAACTGTTTTTT,CSATASGGTNEKLFF
TRBV12-3/TRBV12-4,.,few,TRBJ1-6,TGTGCCAGCAGTCTTGACCCTCAGGTCGGTTCACCCCTCCACTTT,CASSLDPQVGSPLHF
TRBV20-1,.,.,TRBJ2-7,TGCAGTGCTAACCAGGGGACCTCCTACGAGCAGTACTTC,CSANQGTSYEQYF
TRBV7-2,TRBD1,few,TRBJ2-7,TGTGCCAGCAATGTACAGGGGGTGGGGGAGCAGTACTTC,CASNVQGVGEQYF
TRBV14,.,.,TRBJ1-4,TGTGCCAGCAGCCAAGATTTTCCGTTGGATAATGAAAAACTGTTTTTT,CASSQDFPLDNEKLFF
TRBV3-1,.,.,TRBJ2-4,TGTGCCAGCAGCCAAGGGTGGTCTTCCTGGGACATTCAGTACTTC,CASSQGWSSWDIQYF
TRBV9,TRBD2,.,TRBJ2-7,TGTGCCAGCAGCGTAGCCCAGGGACTAGCGCTCACCTCCTACGAGCAGTACTTC,CASSVAQGLALTSYEQYF
TRBV7-2,TRBD2,few,TRBJ2-5,TGTGCCAGCAGCTTTGGCGGGAGTCTCCAAGAGACCCAGTACTTC,CASSFGGSLQETQYF
TRBV7-2,.,many,TRBJ2-7,TGTGCCAGCAGCTTAGATAGGGTCACCTCCTACGAGCAGTACTTC,CASSLDRVTSYEQYF
TRBV10-2,.,few,TRBJ2-1,TGCGCCAGCAGTGAGCCCAGGTCCGGCTCCTACAATGAGCAGTTCTTC,CASSEPRSGSYNEQFF
TRBV20-1,.,.,TRBJ1-1,TGCAGTGTCCCCCCCAGGAACACTGAAGCTTTCTTT,CSVPPRNTEAFF
TRBV7-2,TRBD1,.,TRBJ1-5,TGTGCCAGCAGCTTGAGACAGGGGGCGATTCAGCCCCAGCATTTT,CASSLRQGAIQPQHF
TRBV19,.,.,TRBJ1-5,TGTGCCAGTAGTATTTCAGGGAACCGGCCCCAGCATTTT,CASSISGNRPQHF
TRBV6-1,.,few,TRBJ1-5,TGTGCCAGCAGTGACAGCCCCTTGCTGTCCCAGCATTTT,CASSDSPLLSQHF
TRBV18,TRBD1,.,TRBJ2-1,TGTGCCAGCTCACCCGGACAGGGGTCCCACAATGAGCAGTTCTTC,CASSPGQGSHNEQFF
TRBV11-2,.,.,TRBJ1-2,TGTGCCAGCAGCTTAGTTAGGGGGACTTACTATGGCTACACCTTC,CASSLVRGTYYGYTF
TRBV7-8,.,few,TRBJ1-1,TGTGCCAGCAGCTTAGTTTTACAGGGCGGCACTGAAGCTTTCTTT,CASSLVLQGGTEAFF
TRBV19,.,.,TRBJ1-2,TGTGCCAGTAGTATAGGGCCTTCGGATGGCTACACCTTC,CASSIGPSDGYTF
TRBV7-8,.,.,TRBJ2-3,TGTGCCAGCAGCTTTTCCGGGACGGATCGTCATGCGCAGTATTTT,CASSFSGTDRHAQYF
TRBV11-2,.,few,TRBJ2-1,TGTGCCAGCAGCTTAGATCGAGGTAGTTGGCATGAGCAGTTCTTC,CASSLDRGSWHEQFF
TRBV6-5,.,.,TRBJ2-2,TGTGCCAGCAGTTACTCGGTCGGACGGGGCACCGGGGAGCTGTTTTTT,CASSYSVGRGTGELFF
TRBV20-1,.,.,TRBJ1-2,TGCAGTGCTAGACCGCCGACAGTCTTCTATGGCTACACCTTC,CSARPPTVFYGYTF
TRBV7-2,.,.,TRBJ2-5,TGTGCCAGCAGCCCCTATGAGACCCAGTACTTC,CASSPYETQYF
TRBV7-2,TRBD2,many,TRBJ2-1,TGTGCCAGCAGCTACAGACTAGCGGGGGACAATGAGCAGTTCTTC,CASSYRLAGDNEQFF
TRBV5-4,.,.,TRBJ1-1,TGTGCCAGCAGCTTATATGCAGGGGCTAACACTGAAGCTTTCTTT,CASSLYAGANTEAFF
TRBV5-1,.,.,TRBJ2-1,TGCGCCAGCAGCTTGGTAGTAGCGGAATACAATGAGCAGTTCTTC,CASSLVVAEYNEQFF
TRBV28,.,.,TRBJ2-5,TGTGCCAGCAGTCCAGGCGGCTCCTCAGGGGCCCAGTACTTC,CASSPGGSSGAQYF
TRBV11-2,.,.,TRBJ1-4,TGTGCCAGCAGCCCGCAGACGGACCGAAATGAAAAACTGTTTTTT,CASSPQTDRNEKLFF
TRBV7-6,.,few,TRBJ1-5,TGTGCCAGCAGCTTGGTAATAGGACCCCAAGGACATCAGCCCCAGCATTTT,CASSLVIGPQGHQPQHF
TRBV7-6,.,.,TRBJ1-3,TGTGCCAGCAGCTTAGTGGGCCCTGGAAACACCATATATTTT,CASSLVGPGNTIYF
TRBV10-1,.,.,TRBJ2-3,TGCGCCACCTCGACATCGGGCCGTGGAAATACGCAGTATTTT,CATSTSGRGNTQYF
TRBV28,.,few,TRBJ2-5,TGTGCCAGCAGTTCATTCAGGGCGGTCCGAGAGACCCAGTACTTC,CASSSFRAVRETQYF
TRBV6-6,.,.,TRBJ1-1,TGTGCCAGCAGTTACCCCGACACGAACACTGAAGCTTTCTTT,CASSYPDTNTEAFF
TRBV20-1,.,.,TRBJ2-4,TGCAGTGCTATCAGACCGGACTTCCACCCCCAGTACTTC,CSAIRPDFHPQYF
TRBV27,.,few,TRBJ1-3,TGTGCCAGCAGTAGGGGACTGAGCTCTGGAAACACCATATATTTT,CASSRGLSSGNTIYF
TRBV4-1,.,few,TRBJ1-2,TGCGCCAGCAGCCCCCGAACTCGACAACAGGGACAAAGGAGCTATGGCTACACCTTC,CASSPRTRQQGQRSYGYTF
TRBV6-2/TRBV6-3,.,.,TRBJ2-3,TGTGCCAGCAGTTACGGGGTACAGTTATTGGCCACAGATACGCAGTATTTT,CASSYGVQLLATDTQYF
TRBV19,.,.,TRBJ2-5,TGTGCCAGTCGATCAGGAACTTGGGAGACCCAGTACTTC,CASRSGTWETQYF
TRBV11-2,TRBD2,.,TRBJ2-1,TGTGCCAGCAGCTTCGGGGCTAGCGGGAGTAATGAGCAGTTCTTC,CASSFGASGSNEQFF
TRBV24-1,.,.,TRBJ1-2,TGTGCCACCAGTGATTCAAGGTCGGGGCTCCCCTATGGCTACACCTTC,CATSDSRSGLPYGYTF
TRBV11-2,.,.,TRBJ1-1,TGTGCCAGCAGCTTAGATCCCTTTGGCGGGACGAACACTGAAGCTTTCTTT,CASSLDPFGGTNTEAFF
TRBV7-2,.,.,TRBJ2-3,TGTGCCAGCAGCACACTAGGGCCCACAGATACGCAGTATTTT,CASSTLGPTDTQYF
TRBV7-9,.,few,TRBJ2-7,TGTGCCAGCAGCTGGCAACACGAGCAGTACTTC,CASSWQHEQYF
TRBV7-2,TRBD2,few,TRBJ2-3,TGTGCCAGCAGCCCGTTCGCGGGGGGGTTAGATACGCAGTATTTT,CASSPFAGGLDTQYF
TRBV6-7,.,.,TRBJ2-1,TGTGCCAGCAGGGAGCGGGCTGGTTCCTACAATGAGCAGTTCTTC,CASRERAGSYNEQFF
TRBV4-2,.,few,TRBJ1-1,TGTGCCAGCTTGGGGATGAACACTGAAGCTTTCTTT,CASLGMNTEAFF
TRBV11-2,.,.,TRBJ1-5,TGTGCCAGCAGCTTAGATCCTCTGGGGAGCAATCAGCCCCAGCATTTT,CASSLDPLGSNQPQHF
TRBV5-6,.,.,TRBJ2-7,TGTGCCAGCAAAGCACAGGGCCCCTACGAGCAGTACTTC,CASKAQGPYEQYF